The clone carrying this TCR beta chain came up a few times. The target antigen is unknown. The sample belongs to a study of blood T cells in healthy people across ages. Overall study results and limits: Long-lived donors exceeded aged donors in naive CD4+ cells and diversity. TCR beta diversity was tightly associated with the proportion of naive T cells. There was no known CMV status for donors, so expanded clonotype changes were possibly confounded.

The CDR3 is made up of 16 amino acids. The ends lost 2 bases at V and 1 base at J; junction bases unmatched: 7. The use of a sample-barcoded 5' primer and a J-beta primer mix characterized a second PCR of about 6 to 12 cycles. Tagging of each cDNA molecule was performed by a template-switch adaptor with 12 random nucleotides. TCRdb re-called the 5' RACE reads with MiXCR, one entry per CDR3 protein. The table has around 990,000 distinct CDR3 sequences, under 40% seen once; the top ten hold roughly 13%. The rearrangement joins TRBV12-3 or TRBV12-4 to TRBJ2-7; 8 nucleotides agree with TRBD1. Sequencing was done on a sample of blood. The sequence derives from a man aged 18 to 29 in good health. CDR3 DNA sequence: TGTGCCAGCAGTTTAAACCAACAGGGGGTGTCCTACGAGCAGTACTTC. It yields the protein CASSLNQQGVSYEQYF.